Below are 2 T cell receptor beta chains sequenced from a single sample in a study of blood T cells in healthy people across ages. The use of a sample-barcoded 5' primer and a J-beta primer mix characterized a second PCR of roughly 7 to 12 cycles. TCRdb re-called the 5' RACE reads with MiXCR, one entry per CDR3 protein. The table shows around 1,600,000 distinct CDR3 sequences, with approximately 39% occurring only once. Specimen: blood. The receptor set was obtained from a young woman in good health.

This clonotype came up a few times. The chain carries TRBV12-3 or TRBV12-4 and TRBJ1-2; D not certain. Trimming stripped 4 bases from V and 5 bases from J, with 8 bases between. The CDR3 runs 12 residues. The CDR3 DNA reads TGTGCCAGCAGTTCGGACGTATATGGCTACACCTTC. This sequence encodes CASSSDVYGYTF.

This chain's CDR3 is CAISEWDSGGYYEQYF. In nucleotides, the CDR3 is TGTGCCATCAGTGAGTGGGACAGTGGCGGGTACTACGAGCAGTACTTC. The gene calls are TRBV10-3 and TRBJ2-7, with 7 bases aligning to TRBD1. This CDR3 region has 16 residues. Germline-derived CDR1 and CDR2 are ENHRY and SYGVKD. V was pared by 1 base and J by 3 bases, with 9 bases of the junction left unmatched.